This TCR beta chain derives from a study of graft-versus-host responses after intestinal transplantation. The overall study: Tacrolimus plus steroids were given to all recipients for about 3 years, preceded by anti-thymocyte globulin induction. General study points: An association linked early post-transplant HvG declines with peak circulating GvH clone levels. The marrow of recipients harbored GvH clones, and ileum or blood showed some of them first. Allograft graft-versus-host to host-versus-graft clonal ratios ran high in patients with graft-donor T cell macrochimerism.

This clone was counted a single time. Its target is not known. Per the germline V gene, CDR1 is SGDLS and CDR2 is YYNGEE. V gave up 3 bases and J gave up 4 bases; unmatched junction bases: 13. The length of the CDR3 is 17 residues. Here immunoSEQ multiplex PCR was the method, and the copy in TCRdb shows in-frame clones only, minus some. The sample yields under 140,000 clones, 93% seen once. The chain combines TRBV9 with TRBJ2-5; the match to TRBD1 covers 9 bases. This TCR came from a human donor who received an intestinal transplant. Sequenced material: unstimulated CD8+ T cells sorted from spleen or lymph node cells, taken before intestinal transplant. The DNA for the CDR3 is TGTGCCAGCAGCGCGCCAGAGGGACAGGGCCCCGGAGAGACCCAGTACTTC. As protein: CASSAPEGQGPGETQYF.